This TCR beta chain was recorded in a study of shared clonotypes between healthy human individuals. Findings and limits, study-wide: Naive subsets usually exceeded memory subsets in estimated richness. Shared clonotypes across all four donors exceeded non-shared ones in generation probability. Read depth was anticipated to influence clonotype sharing among donors.

Method: immunoSEQ multiplex PCR; TCRdb's copy keeps in-frame clones and lacks some. The data hold roughly 2 million clones, with almost 96% observed a single time. To note about this clone: Antigen unknown.

This CDR3 spans 18 amino acids. Trimming at V came to 4 bases and at J to 0 bases, leaving 12 bases not matched to a gene. Germline assignment: CDR1 SGHNT and CDR2 YYREEE (reference sequence). The receptor comes from a man aged 18 to 30 in good health. The sequenced sample consisted of naive CD4+ T cells sorted from blood. The sample's subset: CD45RA+ positively selected. The J gene is TRBJ2-4, the V gene TRBV5-4; TRBD2 agrees at 8 bases. The CDR3 nucleotides are TGTGCCAGCAGCCGGGGGGGAGACAGCGACTTAGCCAAAAACATTCAGTACTTC. This translates into CASSRGGDSDLAKNIQYF.